One sample yielded the 29 T cell receptor beta chains listed below, sequenced in a study of cytomegalovirus exposure and HLA in healthy donors. Vbeta (60) and Jbeta (13) primers were used in the PCR. Data came from immunoSEQ multiplex PCR; TCRdb stores just in-frame clones and leaves some out. The data include some 120,000 clones; the top ten clones carry 3.7%. Sequenced input: PBMCs. These receptors were taken from a man aged 25 to 45 in good health and CMV-seronegative.

V is TRBV4-2 and J is TRBJ2-3; tentatively, D is TRBD2 (7 bases). The V and J ends lost 4 bases and 0 bases respectively, with 17 bases between them. The CDR3 has 17 amino acids. The germline V gene has CDR1 LGHNA and CDR2 YNFKEQ. Here the CDR3 reads CASSPVDGGASTDTQYF. The CDR3 DNA is TGTGCCAGCAGCCCAGTGGATGGGGGGGCTAGCACAGATACGCAGTATTTT.

V gene TRBV6-1 combines with J gene TRBJ2-3, with TRBD2 identical over 9 bases. Germline CDR1 and CDR2: MNHNS and SASEGT. Trimming took 5 bases from V and 1 from J; bases not matched to a gene: 1. The CDR3 is 14 amino acids. In DNA, the CDR3 is TGTGCCAGCAGTTGGACTAGCGGCACAGATACGCAGTATTTT. Protein: CASSWTSGTDTQYF.

The genes are TRBV5-1 and TRBJ2-5; D possibly corresponds to TRBD2 (6 bases). In germline, CDR1 is SGHRS, CDR2 YFSETQ. Trimming removed 4 bases from V and 2 bases from J, with 12 bases in between. The CDR3 spans 14 residues. CDR3 sequence: CASSHRDLQETQYF. The CDR3 nucleotides read TGCGCCAGCAGCCACCGGGACTTACAAGAGACCCAGTACTTC.

The rearrangement joins TRBV11-1 to TRBJ1-3; 7 nucleotides line up with TRBD1. Germline V gene lookup returns CDR1 SGHAT and CDR2 FQDESV (reference sequence). With 4 bases clipped from V and 0 bases from J, the junction kept 3 bases outside the gene matches. The CDR3 consists of 15 residues. The CDR3 is CASSSQGSSGNTIYF. For the CDR3, the DNA is TGTGCCAGCAGCTCACAGGGGTCCTCTGGAAACACCATATATTTT. Complete variable domain (other parts from reference TRBV11-1 and TRBJ1-3): EAEVAQSPRYKITEKSQAVAFWCDPISGHATLYWYRQILGQGPELLVQFQDESVVDDSQLPKDRFSAERLKGVDSTLKIQPAELGDSAMYLCASSSQGSSGNTIYFGEGSWLTVV.

This chain joins TRBV7-2 and TRBJ2-3, with D uncertain. The V gene lost 8 bases and the J gene lost 5 bases, with 17 bases spanning the gap. Germline V CDR1 and CDR2: SGHTA, FQGNSA. The CDR3 is made up of 14 amino acids. CDR3 region: CASQKFPGGDTQYF. CDR3 nucleotide sequence: TGTGCCAGCCAGAAGTTTCCAGGTGGAGATACGCAGTATTTT.

The chain uses TRBV6-4 and TRBJ1-1; D gene unclear. This CDR3 has 13 amino acids. Germline V gene data show CDR1 as MRHNA and CDR2 as SNTAGT. The V gene lost 6 bases and the J gene lost 6 bases, with 14 bases spanning the gap. For the CDR3, the DNA is TGTGCCAGCAGGCTCTGGGCCGGCGCTGAAGCTTTCTTT. It codes for CASRLWAGAEAFF.

The chain recombines TRBV19 with TRBJ2-7, with D tentatively TRBD1 (6 bases). CDR3 length equals 12 residues. Trimming shortened V by 4 bases and J by 4 bases, and 8 bases separated the two germline ends. Per germline, CDR1 LNHDA and CDR2 SQIVND (reference sequence). CDR3 DNA: TGTGCCAGTAGTACTCAGGGGTACGAGCAGTACTTC. Protein sequence: CASSTQGYEQYF.

V and J are TRBV19 and TRBJ1-2; TRBD1 is a possible D gene (6 bases). This CDR3 has 17 residues. Germline-derived CDR1 and CDR2 are LNHDA and SQIVND (reference sequence). Trimming pared 5 bases from V and 4 bases from J, leaving 23 bases between. The CDR3 is CASSPPPAGGWSYGYTF. The CDR3 region has the DNA TGTGCCAGTAGTCCTCCTCCGGCGGGGGGCTGGAGCTATGGCTACACCTTC.

The chain employs TRBV18 and TRBJ1-2; TRBD1 matches 8 bases. This CDR3 has 14 residues. V gave up 3 bases and J gave up 4 bases; unmatched junction bases: 4. CDR1 is KGHSH and CDR2 is LQKENI in the germline V gene. CDR3 sequence: CASSPQDRVYGYTF. The CDR3 DNA sequence: TGTGCCAGCTCACCCCAGGACAGGGTCTATGGCTACACCTTC.

The V gene is TRBV2, the J gene TRBJ2-1; possibly TRBD1 for D (5 bases). The CDR3 runs to 12 residues. Trimming removed 7 bases from V and 6 bases from J, with 10 bases in between. Germline CDR1 reads SNHLY; CDR2 reads FYNNEI. The CDR3 bases are TGTGCCAGCATGGCAGGGTCCAATGAGCAGTTCTTC. It is translated as CASMAGSNEQFF.

The V and J genes are TRBV6-5 and TRBJ2-7, with D tentatively TRBD2 (6 bases). V lost 2 bases to trimming and J lost 2 bases, with 13 bases between them. From germline, CDR1 is MNHEY and CDR2 SVGAGI. The CDR3 sequence is 15 residues long. CDR3: CASSYAGIGTYEQYF. CDR3 DNA sequence: TGTGCCAGCAGTTACGCGGGGATCGGAACCTACGAGCAGTACTTC.

This chain links TRBV15 with TRBJ2-2; D possibly corresponds to TRBD1 (5 bases). Germline CDR1 is LNHNV and CDR2 is YYDKDF (reference sequence). Trimming left V 1 base short and J 5 bases short, with 11 bases between. CDR3 length equals 15 residues. The CDR3: CATSRAAGNTGELFF. The CDR3 DNA sequence: TGTGCCACCAGCAGAGCGGCAGGGAATACCGGGGAGCTGTTTTTT.

This rearrangement joins TRBV27 to TRBJ2-7; D remains unclear. Germline V lookup: CDR1 MNHEY, CDR2 SMNVEV (reference sequence). The CDR3 extends over 13 amino acids. V shed 0 bases and J shed 2 bases, with 5 bases lying between them. CDR3 loop: CASSLSRTYEQYF. The CDR3 DNA is TGTGCCAGCAGTTTATCGCGGACCTACGAGCAGTACTTC.

This chain connects TRBV5-1 to TRBJ2-5; TRBD2 matches at 7 bases. Unmatched junction bases numbered 5, after V lost 1 base and J lost 2 bases. The CDR3 is 15 amino acids. Germline V gene data show CDR1 as SGHRS and CDR2 as YFSETQ. In DNA form, the CDR3 reads TGCGCCAGCAGCTTGCGTCCGGGAGGACAAGAGACCCAGTACTTC. Amino acids: CASSLRPGGQETQYF.

CDR3 in DNA: TGTGCCAGCAGCTCGAGGGAGTTAAACACCGGGGAGCTGTTTTTT. Translated: CASSSRELNTGELFF. The chain couples TRBV11-3 to TRBJ2-2; D may be TRBD2 (5 bases). V dropped 4 bases and J dropped 2 bases, with 11 bases sitting between them. Germline-derived CDR1 and CDR2 are SGHNT and YENEEA. CDR3 length: 15 amino acids.

The J gene is TRBJ1-1, the V gene TRBV2; no clear D gene. Germline assignment: CDR1 SNHLY and CDR2 FYNNEI. The CDR3 spans 13 residues. V lost 9 bases, J lost 4 bases, and 15 bases lay in between. The chain's CDR3 is CARTLPSATEAFF. The CDR3 DNA is TGTGCCAGAACTTTGCCTAGTGCCACTGAAGCTTTCTTT.

This chain connects TRBV5-6 to TRBJ2-6, with a tentative D call TRBD2 (5 bases). This CDR3 spans 15 amino acids. The germline V gene encodes CDR1 SGHDT and CDR2 YYEEEE. The germline V and J ends were trimmed by 3 bases and 1 base, with 8 bases remaining between them. Written as DNA, the CDR3 is TGTGCCAGCAGCTCCGGGGTTTCTGGGGCCAACGTCCTGACTTTC. Protein sequence: CASSSGVSGANVLTF.

The chain combines TRBV4-1 with TRBJ2-5; TRBD1 matches at 10 bases. V lost 4 bases, J lost 5 bases, and 7 bases stayed unmatched. The CDR3 covers 15 residues. Germline assignment: CDR1 MGHRA and CDR2 YSYEKL. The CDR3 spells CASSREPGQGETQYF. The DNA for the CDR3 is TGCGCCAGCAGCCGGGAACCGGGACAGGGGGAGACCCAGTACTTC.

The chain carries TRBV2 and TRBJ1-1, with 7 nucleotides matching TRBD1. V lost 8 bases to trimming and J lost 1 base; unmatched junction nucleotides: 7. Germline CDR1 and CDR2: SNHLY and FYNNEI. The CDR3 is made up of 14 amino acids. The CDR3 sequence: CASSLQGSNTEAFF. The CDR3 DNA reads TGTGCCAGCTCCTTACAGGGGTCGAACACTGAAGCTTTCTTT.

This chain uses TRBV7-6 with TRBJ2-3; 12 bases are shared with TRBD1. The CDR3 covers 16 residues. V lost 5 bases to trimming and J lost 5 bases; unmatched junction nucleotides: 8. Germline V gene data show CDR1 as SGHVS and CDR2 as FNYEAQ. The CDR3 here is CASSPRDRGQGDTQYF. The CDR3 bases are TGTGCCAGCAGCCCCCGGGACAGGGGGCAGGGAGATACGCAGTATTTT.

The V and J genes are TRBV27 and TRBJ1-1; 7 positions match TRBD1. Germline V gene data show CDR1 as MNHEY and CDR2 as SMNVEV (reference sequence). V was clipped by 2 bases and J by 1 base; unmatched bases: 4. This CDR3 spans 15 amino acids. CDR3 DNA: TGTGCCAGCAGTTTACAGGACAGGTGGAACACTGAAGCTTTCTTT. It is translated as CASSLQDRWNTEAFF.

This rearrangement joins TRBV28 to TRBJ2-7; weak D call: TRBD1 (6 bases). This CDR3 has 12 amino acids. Trimming pared 7 bases from V and 4 bases from J, leaving 11 bases between. The germline V gene encodes CDR1 MDHEN and CDR2 SYDVKM. This CDR3 is CASTVRGYEQYF. CDR3 coding DNA: TGTGCCAGCACCGTAAGGGGGTACGAGCAGTACTTC.

This chain uses TRBV13 with TRBJ2-3, with 9 bases identical to TRBD2. The trim removed 1 base at V and 6 bases at J, leaving 8 bases unmatched. Looked up from germline, CDR1 is PRHDT and CDR2 is FYEKMQ (reference sequence). CDR3 size: 16 residues. This chain's CDR3 is CASSLVKGLAKDTQYF. The CDR3 coding sequence is TGTGCCAGCAGCTTAGTCAAGGGACTAGCTAAGGATACGCAGTATTTT.

The chain carries TRBV11-2 and TRBJ2-5; D might be TRBD2 (7 bases). This CDR3 is 15 amino acids long. From germline, CDR1 is SGHAT and CDR2 FQNNGV. Trimming shortened V by 5 bases and J by 4 bases, and 17 bases separated the two germline ends. The CDR3 DNA reads TGTGCCAGCAGCCCTCGGACGGCGGGGGCAGAGACCCAGTACTTC. Translation gives CASSPRTAGAETQYF. The complete variable domain, with remaining parts taken from reference TRBV11-2 and TRBJ2-5, reads EAGVAQSPRYKIIEKRQSVAFWCNPISGHATLYWYQQILGQGPKLLIQFQNNGVVDDSQLPKDRFSAERLKGVDSTLKIQPAKLEDSAVYLCASSPRTAGAETQYFGPGTRLLVL.

The V call is TRBV7-9, the J call TRBJ1-2; D not certain. Looked up from germline, CDR1 is SEHNR and CDR2 is FQNEAQ (reference sequence). This CDR3 region has 14 residues. Trimming cost V 5 bases and J 4 bases, with 14 bases left between them. The DNA of the CDR3 is TGTGCCAGCAGCCCCATGACTGTGAGCTATGGCTACACCTTC. This sequence encodes CASSPMTVSYGYTF.

Details on this clone: Germline and junction disagree at one end, which may indicate a read error. This rearrangement joins TRBV4-1 to TRBJ2-1, with no clear D. The CDR3 contains 14 residues. Germline V gene sequence: CDR1 MGHRA, CDR2 YSYEKL. The CDR3 loop reads CASSQDRNTRKVLF. DNA of the CDR3: TGCGCCAGCAGCCAAGATCGGAACACGCGGAAGGTGCTCTTC.

The rearrangement links TRBV10-3 to TRBJ2-3, with 7 bases that match TRBD1. Germline CDR1 ENHRY, CDR2 SYGVKD. This CDR3 region has 15 residues. V shed 7 bases and J 6 bases; nucleotides not matched to a gene: 13. The CDR3 region has the DNA TGTGCCATCAAGGGGACAGTAGGTCCGGGGGATACGCAGTATTTT. Translation gives CAIKGTVGPGDTQYF.

The chain combines TRBV13 with TRBJ1-3, with 9 bases aligning to TRBD1. The CDR3 has 16 residues. CDR1 PRHDT and CDR2 FYEKMQ come from the germline V gene (reference sequence). The junction had 11 bases not matched to a gene; V was cut back by 5 bases and J by 6 bases. The CDR3 here is CASSDTGGPRENTIYF. The CDR3, as DNA: TGTGCCAGCAGCGACACAGGGGGCCCAAGGGAAAACACCATATATTTT.

The rearrangement links TRBV5-1 to TRBJ2-3; D is possibly TRBD1 (6 bases). V dropped 4 bases and J dropped 5 bases, with 14 bases sitting between them. CDR1 and CDR2 from the germline V gene are SGHRS and YFSETQ. The CDR3 consists of 14 residues. CDR3 protein: CASSGTGTVDTQYF. The CDR3 nucleotides read TGCGCCAGCAGCGGTACAGGGACGGTAGATACGCAGTATTTT.